This TCR beta chain was sequenced in a study of STAT3 mutations in large granular lymphocyte leukemia. Study-level background: Immunosuppressive therapy was given to more than half of T-LGLL patients.

The repertoire was sequenced with immunoSEQ multiplex PCR; TCRdb's copy has only in-frame clones and lacks some. The table has around 12,000 clones, over 75% seen once; the top ten hold 51%. Concerning this clone itself: Antigen unknown.

Findings and limits, study-wide: Samples missed the first appearance of the clone. All newly emerging clones after therapy were STAT3 wild type. At least one immunodominant TCR beta clonotype appeared in every T-cell large granular lymphocyte leukemia patient.

Trimming removed 3 bases at V and 8 bases at J, with 23 bases between. Germline values: CDR1 MGHRA, CDR2 YSYEKL. The CDR3 extends over 17 amino acids. This sequence was found in a man aged 60-69 years with T-cell large granular lymphocyte leukemia. Some clones in this sample may be carry-over from other donors' samples. Material for sequencing was peripheral blood mononuclear cells. V is TRBV4-1 and J is TRBJ2-4; D is possibly TRBD2 (6 bases). Here the CDR3 reads CASSQPGLPTAKDIQYF. CDR3 nucleotide sequence: TGCGCCAGCAGCCAGCCGGGACTCCCAACCGCCAAGGACATTCAGTACTTC.